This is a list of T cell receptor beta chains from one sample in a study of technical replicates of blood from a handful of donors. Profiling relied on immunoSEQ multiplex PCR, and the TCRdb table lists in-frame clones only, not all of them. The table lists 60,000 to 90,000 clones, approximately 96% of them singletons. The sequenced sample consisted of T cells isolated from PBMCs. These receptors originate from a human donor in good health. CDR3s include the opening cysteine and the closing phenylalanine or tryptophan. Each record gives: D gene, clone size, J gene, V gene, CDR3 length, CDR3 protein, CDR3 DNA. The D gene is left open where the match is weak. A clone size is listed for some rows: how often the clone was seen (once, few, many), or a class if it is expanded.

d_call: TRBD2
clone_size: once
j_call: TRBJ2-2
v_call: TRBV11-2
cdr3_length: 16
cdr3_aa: CASSSASGVNTGELFF
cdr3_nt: TGTGCCAGCAGCTCGGCTAGCGGGGTGAACACCGGGGAGCTGTTTTTT

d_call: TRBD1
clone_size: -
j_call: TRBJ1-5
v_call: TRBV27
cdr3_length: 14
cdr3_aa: CASSSTGSGQPQHF
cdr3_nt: TGTGCCAGCAGTTCGACAGGGTCTGGTCAGCCCCAGCATTTT

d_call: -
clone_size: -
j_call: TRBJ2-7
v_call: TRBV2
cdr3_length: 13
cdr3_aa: CASIGGGPGEQYF
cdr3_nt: TGTGCCAGCATCGGGGGAGGACCCGGCGAGCAGTACTTC

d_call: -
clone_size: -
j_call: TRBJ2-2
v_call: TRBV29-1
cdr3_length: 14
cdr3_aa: CSVDGVGGTGELFF
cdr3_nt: TGCAGCGTTGACGGCGTGGGGGGAACCGGGGAGCTGTTTTTT

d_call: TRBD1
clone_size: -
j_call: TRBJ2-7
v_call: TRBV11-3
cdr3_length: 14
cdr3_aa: CASTTGVTTYEQYF
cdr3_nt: TGTGCCAGCACCACAGGGGTGACTACCTACGAGCAGTACTTC

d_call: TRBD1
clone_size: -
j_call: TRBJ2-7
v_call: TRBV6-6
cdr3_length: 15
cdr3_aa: CASSPGTGGFYEQYF
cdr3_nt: TGTGCCAGCAGTCCCGGGACAGGGGGCTTCTACGAGCAGTACTTC

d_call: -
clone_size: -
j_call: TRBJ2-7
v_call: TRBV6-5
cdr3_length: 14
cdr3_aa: CASSYMRQSYEQYF
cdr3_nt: TGTGCCAGCAGTTACATGCGACAGTCCTACGAGCAGTACTTC

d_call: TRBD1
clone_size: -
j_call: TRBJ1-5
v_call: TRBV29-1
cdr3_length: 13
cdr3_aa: CSVATGVNQPQHF
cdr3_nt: TGCAGCGTTGCCACAGGGGTAAATCAGCCCCAGCATTTT

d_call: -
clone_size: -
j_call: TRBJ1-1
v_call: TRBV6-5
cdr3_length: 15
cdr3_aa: CASSSFREGGTEAFF
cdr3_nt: TGTGCCAGCAGTTCGTTCAGGGAAGGCGGCACTGAAGCTTTCTTT

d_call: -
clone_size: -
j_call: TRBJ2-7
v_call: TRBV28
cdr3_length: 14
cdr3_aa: CASSFAGSLYEQYF
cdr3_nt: TGTGCCAGCAGTTTTGCGGGATCTCTCTACGAGCAGTACTTC

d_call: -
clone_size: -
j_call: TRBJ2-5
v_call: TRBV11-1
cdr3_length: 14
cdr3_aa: CASSSGLTKETQYF
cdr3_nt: TGTGCCAGCAGCTCGGGACTCACCAAAGAGACCCAGTACTTC

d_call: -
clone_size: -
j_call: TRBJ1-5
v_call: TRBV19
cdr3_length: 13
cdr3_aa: CASSRTANQPQHF
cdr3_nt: TGTGCCAGTAGTAGGACAGCCAATCAGCCCCAGCATTTT

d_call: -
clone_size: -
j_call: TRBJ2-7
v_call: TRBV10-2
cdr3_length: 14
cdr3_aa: CASSDPGGSYEQYF
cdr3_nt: TGCGCCAGCAGTGACCCCGGTGGCTCCTACGAGCAGTACTTC

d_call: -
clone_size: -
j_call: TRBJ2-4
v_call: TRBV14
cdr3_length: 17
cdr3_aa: CASSPLQGYAAKNIQYF
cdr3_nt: TGTGCCAGCAGCCCCTTACAGGGATATGCGGCCAAAAACATTCAGTACTTC

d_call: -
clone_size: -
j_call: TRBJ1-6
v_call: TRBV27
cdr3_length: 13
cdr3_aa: CASTPGRYSPLHF
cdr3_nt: TGTGCCAGCACCCCAGGGAGGTATTCACCCCTCCACTTT

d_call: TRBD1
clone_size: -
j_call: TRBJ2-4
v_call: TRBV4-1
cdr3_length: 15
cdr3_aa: CASSQTDRDVNIQYF
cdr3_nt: TGCGCCAGCAGCCAAACCGACAGGGATGTGAACATTCAGTACTTC

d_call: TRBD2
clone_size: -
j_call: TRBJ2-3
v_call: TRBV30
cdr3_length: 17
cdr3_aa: CAWNFQRGPLSTDTQYF
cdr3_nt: TGTGCCTGGAACTTCCAGCGGGGGCCCCTAAGCACAGATACGCAGTATTTT

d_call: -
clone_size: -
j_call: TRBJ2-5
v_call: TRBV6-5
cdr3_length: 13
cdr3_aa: CASSYISQETQYF
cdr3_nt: TGTGCCAGCAGTTACATCTCCCAAGAGACCCAGTACTTC

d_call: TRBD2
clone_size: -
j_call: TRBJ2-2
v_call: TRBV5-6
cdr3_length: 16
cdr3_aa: CASSLAGTTYTGELFF
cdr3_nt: TGTGCCAGCAGCTTGGCCGGGACTACCTACACCGGGGAGCTGTTTTTT

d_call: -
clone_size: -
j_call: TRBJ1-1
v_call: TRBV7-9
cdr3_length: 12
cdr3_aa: CASSPPGWEAFF
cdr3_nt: TGTGCCAGCAGCCCCCCGGGTTGGGAAGCTTTCTTT

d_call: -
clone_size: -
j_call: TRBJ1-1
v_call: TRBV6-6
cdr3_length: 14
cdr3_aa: CASSSSNKNTEAFF
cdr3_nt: TGTGCCAGCAGTTCCTCAAACAAGAACACTGAAGCTTTCTTT

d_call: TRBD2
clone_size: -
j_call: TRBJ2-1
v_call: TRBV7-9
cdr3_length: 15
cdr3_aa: CASSLSGGAYNEQFF
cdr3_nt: TGTGCCAGCAGCTTGAGCGGGGGGGCCTACAATGAGCAGTTCTTC

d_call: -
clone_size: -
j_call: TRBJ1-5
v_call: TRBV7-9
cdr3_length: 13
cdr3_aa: CASSGTGSQPQHF
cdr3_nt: TGTGCCAGCAGCGGAACAGGGTCTCAGCCCCAGCATTTT

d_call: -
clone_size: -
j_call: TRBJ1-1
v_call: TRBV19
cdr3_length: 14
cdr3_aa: CASSSRGGGTEAFF
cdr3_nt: TGTGCCAGTAGTAGCAGGGGAGGGGGCACTGAAGCTTTCTTT

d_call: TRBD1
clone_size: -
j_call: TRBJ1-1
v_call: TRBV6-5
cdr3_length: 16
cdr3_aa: CASSYMPGQVNTEAFF
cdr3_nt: TGTGCCAGCAGTTACATGCCGGGACAGGTTAACACTGAAGCTTTCTTT

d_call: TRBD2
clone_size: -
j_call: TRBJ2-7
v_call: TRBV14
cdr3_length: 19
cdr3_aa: CASSQFKGTSGSSSYEQYF
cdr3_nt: TGTGCCAGCAGCCAATTCAAGGGGACTAGCGGGTCTAGTTCCTACGAGCAGTACTTC

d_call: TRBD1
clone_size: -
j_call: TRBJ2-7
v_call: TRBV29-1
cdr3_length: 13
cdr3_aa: CSVKTGYSYEQYF
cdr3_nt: TGCAGCGTTAAGACAGGGTACTCCTACGAGCAGTACTTC

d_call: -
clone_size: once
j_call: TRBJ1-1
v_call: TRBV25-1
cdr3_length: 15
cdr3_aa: CASSEWGGVNTEAFF
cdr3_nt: TGTGCCAGCAGTGAATGGGGCGGAGTAAACACTGAAGCTTTCTTT

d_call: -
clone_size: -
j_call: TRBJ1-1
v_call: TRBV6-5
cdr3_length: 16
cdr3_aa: CASSYYIGSSGTEAFF
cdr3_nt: TGTGCCAGCAGTTACTATATTGGGTCGTCGGGCACTGAAGCTTTCTTT

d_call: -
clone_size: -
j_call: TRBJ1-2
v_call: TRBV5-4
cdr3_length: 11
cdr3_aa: CASSLSGFLTF
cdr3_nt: TGTGCCAGCAGCTTGTCGGGGTTTCTCACCTTC

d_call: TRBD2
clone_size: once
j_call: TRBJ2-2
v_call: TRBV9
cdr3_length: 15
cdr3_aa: CASSQTSLGTGELFF
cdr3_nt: TGTGCCAGCAGCCAGACTAGCTTGGGCACCGGGGAGCTGTTTTTT

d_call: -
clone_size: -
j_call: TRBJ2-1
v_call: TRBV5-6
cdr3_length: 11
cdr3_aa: CASSWRYEQFF
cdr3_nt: TGTGCCAGCAGCTGGCGGTATGAGCAGTTCTTC

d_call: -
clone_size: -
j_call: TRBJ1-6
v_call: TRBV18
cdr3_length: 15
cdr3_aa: CASSPLDSSNSPLHF
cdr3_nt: TGTGCCAGCTCACCACTAGACAGCAGCAATTCACCCCTCCACTTT

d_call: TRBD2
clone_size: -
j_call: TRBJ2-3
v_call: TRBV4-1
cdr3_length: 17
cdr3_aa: CASSPKGLAGYTDTQYF
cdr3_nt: TGCGCCAGCAGCCCCAAAGGACTAGCGGGGTACACAGATACGCAGTATTTT

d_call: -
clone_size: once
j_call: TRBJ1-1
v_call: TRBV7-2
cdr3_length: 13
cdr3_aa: CASSLSRDTEAFF
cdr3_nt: TGTGCCAGCAGCTTAAGCAGGGACACTGAAGCTTTCTTT

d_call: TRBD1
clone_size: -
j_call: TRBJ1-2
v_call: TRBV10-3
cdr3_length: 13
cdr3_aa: CAISTGEDYGYTF
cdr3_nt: TGTGCCATCAGCACAGGGGAAGACTATGGCTACACCTTC

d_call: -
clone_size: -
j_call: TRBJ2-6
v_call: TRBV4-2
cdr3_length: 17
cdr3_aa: CASSRILSGAGANVLTF
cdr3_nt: TGTGCCAGCAGCCGCATCCTCTCAGGTGCCGGGGCCAACGTCCTGACTTTC

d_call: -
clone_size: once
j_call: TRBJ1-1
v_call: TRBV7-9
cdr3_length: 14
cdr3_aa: CATRTGSGDTEAFF
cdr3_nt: TGTGCCACTCGGACGGGTTCGGGAGATACTGAAGCTTTCTTT

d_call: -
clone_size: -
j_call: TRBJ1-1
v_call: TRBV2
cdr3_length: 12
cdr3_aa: CASSVEGSEAFF
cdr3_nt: TGTGCCAGCAGTGTGGAGGGATCTGAAGCTTTCTTT

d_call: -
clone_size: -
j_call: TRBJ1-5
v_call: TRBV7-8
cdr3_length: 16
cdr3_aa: CASSLFRGRGNQPQHF
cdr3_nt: TGTGCCAGCAGCTTATTTAGGGGGAGGGGGAATCAGCCCCAGCATTTT

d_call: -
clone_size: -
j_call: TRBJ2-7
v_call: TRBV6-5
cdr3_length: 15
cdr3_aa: CASSYGPGSGYEQYF
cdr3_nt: TGTGCCAGCAGTTACGGCCCAGGGTCCGGCTACGAGCAGTACTTC

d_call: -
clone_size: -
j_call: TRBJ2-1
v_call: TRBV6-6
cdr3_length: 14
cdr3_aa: CASTLFSSYNEQFF
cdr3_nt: TGTGCCAGCACCCTTTTCAGCTCCTACAATGAGCAGTTCTTC

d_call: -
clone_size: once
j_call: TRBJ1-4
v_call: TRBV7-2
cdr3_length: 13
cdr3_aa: CASSEMSEEKLFF
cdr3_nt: TGTGCCAGCAGCGAGATGAGTGAAGAAAAACTGTTTTTT

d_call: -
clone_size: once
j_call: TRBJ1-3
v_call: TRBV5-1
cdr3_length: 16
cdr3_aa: CASSLASASSGNTIYF
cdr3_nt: TGCGCCAGCAGCTTAGCTAGCGCCAGCTCTGGAAACACCATATATTTT

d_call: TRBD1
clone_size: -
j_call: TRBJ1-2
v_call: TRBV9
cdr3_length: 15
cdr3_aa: CASSPKYRGYYGYTF
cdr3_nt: TGTGCCAGCAGCCCGAAGTACAGGGGATACTATGGCTACACCTTC

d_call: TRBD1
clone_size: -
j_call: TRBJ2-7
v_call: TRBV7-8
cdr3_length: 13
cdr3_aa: CASSSQSTGGRYF
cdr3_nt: TGTGCCAGCAGCTCACAATCGACAGGGGGACGGTACTTC

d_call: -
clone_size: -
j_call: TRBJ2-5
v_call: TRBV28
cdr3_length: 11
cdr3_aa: CASSLRETQYF
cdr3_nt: TGTGCCAGCAGTTTGCGAGAGACCCAGTACTTC

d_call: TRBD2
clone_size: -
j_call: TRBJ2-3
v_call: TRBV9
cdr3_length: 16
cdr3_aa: CASSVAAGINTDTQYF
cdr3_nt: TGTGCCAGCAGCGTAGCAGCGGGAATTAACACAGATACGCAGTATTTT

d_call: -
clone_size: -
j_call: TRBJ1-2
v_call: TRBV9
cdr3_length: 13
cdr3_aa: CASSVGGGNGYTF
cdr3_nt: TGTGCCAGCAGCGTAGGAGGAGGGAATGGCTACACCTTC

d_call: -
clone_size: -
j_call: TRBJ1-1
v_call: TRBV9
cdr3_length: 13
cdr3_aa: CASSTSVNTEAFF
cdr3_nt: TGTGCCAGCAGCACCTCGGTGAACACTGAAGCTTTCTTT

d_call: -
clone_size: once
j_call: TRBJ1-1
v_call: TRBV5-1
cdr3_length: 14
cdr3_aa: CASSPGAGDTEAFF
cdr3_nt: TGCGCCAGCAGCCCCGGCGCAGGGGATACTGAAGCTTTCTTT

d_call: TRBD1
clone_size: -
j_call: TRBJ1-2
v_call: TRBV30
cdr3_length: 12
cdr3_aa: CASTGGNYGYTF
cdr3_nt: TGTGCCTCAACAGGGGGCAACTATGGCTACACCTTC

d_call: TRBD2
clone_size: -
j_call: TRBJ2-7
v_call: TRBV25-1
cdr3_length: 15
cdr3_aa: CASSESGTSGSEQYF
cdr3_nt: TGTGCCAGCAGTGAAAGTGGGACTAGCGGATCCGAGCAGTACTTC